A selection of T cell receptor beta chains follows, all from one sample in a study of shared clonotypes between healthy human individuals. Profiling relied on immunoSEQ multiplex PCR, and the TCRdb table lists in-frame clones only, not all of them. There are 1,500,000 or so clones in the sample; 96% occur only once, and roughly 1.2% lies in the top ten. Material for sequencing was naive CD4+ T cells sorted from blood. These receptors all stem from a man under 40 in good health. CDR3s include the opening cysteine and the closing phenylalanine or tryptophan. The order of the fields is CDR3 protein, CDR3 DNA, V gene, clone size, J gene, D gene. D genes are given only for firm matches. Not all rows give a size; the values are once, few, many and, for expanded clones, a class.

CASSGSGSPQYF TGTGCCAGCAGTGGTAGCGGGAGCCCGCAGTATTTT TRBV6-1 . TRBJ2-3 TRBD2
CASSFPGQLSSGANVLTF TGTGCCAGCAGTTTCCCAGGACAGTTGAGCTCTGGGGCCAACGTCCTGACTTTC TRBV28 . TRBJ2-6 .
CASKTEGARSYNEQFF TGTGCCAGCAAAACAGAGGGGGCGCGATCCTACAATGAGCAGTTCTTC TRBV28 . TRBJ2-1 TRBD1
CASSYSTGRNEKLFF TGTGCCAGCAGTTACTCGACGGGGAGGAATGAAAAACTGTTTTTT TRBV6-5 . TRBJ1-4 .
CASSAPPYGYTF TGTGCCAGCAGCGCTCCCCCCTATGGCTACACCTTC TRBV9 few TRBJ1-2 .
CATSTRIPGQGFGYTF TGTGCCACCAGCACGCGGATTCCGGGACAGGGTTTTGGCTACACCTTC TRBV15 . TRBJ1-2 TRBD1
CASSPNSAGELFF TGTGCCAGCAGCCCCAATTCGGCCGGGGAGCTGTTTTTT TRBV7-3 once TRBJ2-2 .
CASSPAGTSRAYEQYF TGTGCCAGCAGCCCGGCCGGGACTAGCAGAGCATACGAGCAGTACTTC TRBV28 . TRBJ2-7 TRBD2
CASRMINRGNQPQHF TGTGCCAGCAGGATGATAAACAGGGGGAATCAGCCCCAGCATTTT TRBV6-5 . TRBJ1-5 TRBD1
CASSSPGHAVDTQYF TGTGCCAGCAGTTCACCCGGGCACGCGGTAGATACGCAGTATTTT TRBV28 . TRBJ2-3 .
CASSAGQGKDTQYF TGCGCCAGCAGCGCGGGACAGGGAAAAGATACGCAGTATTTT TRBV5-1 . TRBJ2-3 TRBD1
CASTSHLPTGELFF TGTGCCAGCACTTCTCATCTCCCCACCGGGGAGCTGTTTTTT TRBV28 once TRBJ2-2 .
CSAGGKNTGELFF TGCAGCGCTGGTGGGAAGAACACCGGGGAGCTGTTTTTT TRBV29-1 . TRBJ2-2 .
CASSYAPGTFQETQYF TGTGCCAGCAGCTACGCGCCCGGGACTTTCCAAGAGACCCAGTACTTC TRBV5-4 . TRBJ2-5 .
CASSQGLASYEQYF TGTGCCAGCAGCCAGGGACTAGCCTCCTACGAGCAGTACTTC TRBV7-2 . TRBJ2-7 TRBD2
CASSYRHLNTEAFF TGTGCCAGCAGTTACAGACACCTGAACACTGAAGCTTTCTTT TRBV6-5 . TRBJ1-1 .
CASSIGDEGTGELFF TGTGCCAGCAGCATTGGCGATGAGGGTACCGGGGAGCTGTTTTTT TRBV14 . TRBJ2-2 .
CASRGVSGNTIYF TGTGCCAGCCGGGGCGTCTCTGGAAACACCATATATTTT TRBV9 . TRBJ1-3 .
CASDRAKYQPQHF TGTGCCAGTGACAGGGCTAAGTATCAGCCCCAGCATTTT TRBV2 . TRBJ1-5 TRBD1
CASSLPPSPSKGGRNTIYF TGTGCCAGCAGCTTACCCCCGTCCCCAAGTAAAGGTGGAAGAAACACCATATATTTT TRBV7-6 . TRBJ1-3 .
CASSQDPGLAGPKNIQYF TGTGCCAGCAGCCAAGATCCGGGACTAGCGGGACCTAAAAACATTCAGTACTTC TRBV14 . TRBJ2-4 TRBD2
CASSDPIREQFF TGTGCCAGCAGTGACCCGATACGGGAGCAGTTCTTC TRBV25-1 once TRBJ2-1 .
CASSFRAVRVGEQFF TGTGCCAGCAGCTTCAGGGCCGTTCGGGTCGGTGAGCAGTTCTTC TRBV5-6 . TRBJ2-1 .
CASSHERGFGTEAFF TGTGCCAGTAGCCATGAGCGGGGTTTTGGCACTGAAGCTTTCTTT TRBV19 . TRBJ1-1 .
CASSFFGTDYGYTF TGTGCCAGCAGTTTCTTCGGGACGGACTATGGCTACACCTTC TRBV27 . TRBJ1-2 .
CASSPEAVATQVLF TGTGCCAGCAGCCCCGAGGCAGTGGCGACTCAAGTGCTCTTC TRBV2 . TRBJ2-1 .
CASSLDRKNEQYF TGTGCCAGCAGCTTAGATCGGAAGAACGAGCAGTACTTC TRBV11-2 . TRBJ2-7 .
CASSVAGAATDTQYF TGTGCCAGCAGTGTAGCGGGAGCGGCCACAGATACGCAGTATTTT TRBV2 . TRBJ2-3 TRBD2
CASSLGLAGVGEQFF TGTGCCAGTAGCCTGGGACTAGCGGGTGTGGGTGAGCAGTTCTTC TRBV19 . TRBJ2-1 TRBD2
CATSRDEGSDEQYF TGTGCCACCAGCAGAGATGAGGGGTCCGACGAGCAGTACTTC TRBV15 . TRBJ2-7 .
CAWSQSHGYTF TGTGCCTGGAGCCAGAGCCATGGCTACACCTTC TRBV30 . TRBJ1-2 .
CASSLIQATNTGELFF TGTGCCAGCAGCTTAATACAGGCGACGAACACCGGGGAGCTGTTTTTT TRBV7-3 . TRBJ2-2 .
CASSLREITNEKLFF TGTGCCAGCAGTTTAAGGGAGATCACTAATGAAAAACTGTTTTTT TRBV28 . TRBJ1-4 .
CASSPPGTLNHEQFF TGTGCCAGCAGTCCCCCGGGAACCCTGAACCATGAGCAGTTCTTC TRBV6-6 . TRBJ2-1 .
CSVALFSGISYEQYF TGCAGCGTGGCCCTTTTCAGCGGGATCTCCTACGAGCAGTACTTC TRBV29-1 . TRBJ2-7 TRBD2
CASSYGLAGGGLYEQYF TGTGCCAGCAGCTACGGACTAGCGGGAGGAGGTCTCTACGAGCAGTACTTC TRBV5-6 once TRBJ2-7 TRBD2
CAISDPGQSRGEKLFF TGTGCCATCAGTGATCCCGGACAGTCTAGGGGTGAAAAACTGTTTTTT TRBV10-3 . TRBJ1-4 .
CASSGNTWTGELFF TGTGCCAGCAGCGGAAATACTTGGACCGGGGAGCTGTTTTTT TRBV9 . TRBJ2-2 .
CASSPPGQGSVQPQHF TGTGCCAGCAGCCCGCCGGGACAGGGCTCTGTGCAGCCCCAGCATTTT TRBV28 . TRBJ1-5 TRBD1
CSVVQGSTEAFF TGCAGCGTTGTTCAGGGTTCCACTGAAGCTTTCTTT TRBV29-1 once TRBJ1-1 .
CSANFGQPQHF TGCAGTGCTAATTTCGGTCAGCCCCAGCATTTT TRBV20-1 . TRBJ1-5 .
CASSQPANLYEQYF TGTGCCAGCAGTCAGCCCGCCAACCTCTACGAGCAGTACTTC TRBV28 . TRBJ2-7 .
CASSQGTGVSKNIQYF TGCGCCAGCAGCCAAGGGACAGGCGTGTCCAAAAACATTCAGTACTTC TRBV5-1 . TRBJ2-4 TRBD1
CATSRGTEAFPQHF TGTGCCACCAGCAGAGGAACAGAGGCATTTCCCCAGCATTTT TRBV15 . TRBJ1-5 .
CASSSWTGANYGYTF TGTGCCAGCAGCTCTTGGACAGGGGCTAACTATGGCTACACCTTC TRBV5-4 . TRBJ1-2 TRBD1
CASSLAKTGELFF TGTGCCAGCAGCTTAGCCAAAACCGGGGAGCTGTTTTTT TRBV7-2 . TRBJ2-2 .
CASSLGLAGAVAEQFF TGCGCCAGCAGCTTGGGACTAGCGGGAGCTGTTGCTGAGCAGTTCTTC TRBV5-1 . TRBJ2-1 TRBD2
CASSYSPAGSEQFF TGTGCCAGCAGTTACTCGCCAGCGGGAAGTGAGCAGTTCTTC TRBV6-5 . TRBJ2-1 TRBD2
CASSRGTSGRPAKNIQYF TGTGCCAGCAGCCGTGGGACTAGCGGGAGACCAGCCAAAAACATTCAGTACTTC TRBV10-3 . TRBJ2-4 TRBD2
CASSRGGRTDTQYF TGTGCCAGCAGTCGTGGCGGGAGAACAGATACGCAGTATTTT TRBV14 . TRBJ2-3 TRBD2